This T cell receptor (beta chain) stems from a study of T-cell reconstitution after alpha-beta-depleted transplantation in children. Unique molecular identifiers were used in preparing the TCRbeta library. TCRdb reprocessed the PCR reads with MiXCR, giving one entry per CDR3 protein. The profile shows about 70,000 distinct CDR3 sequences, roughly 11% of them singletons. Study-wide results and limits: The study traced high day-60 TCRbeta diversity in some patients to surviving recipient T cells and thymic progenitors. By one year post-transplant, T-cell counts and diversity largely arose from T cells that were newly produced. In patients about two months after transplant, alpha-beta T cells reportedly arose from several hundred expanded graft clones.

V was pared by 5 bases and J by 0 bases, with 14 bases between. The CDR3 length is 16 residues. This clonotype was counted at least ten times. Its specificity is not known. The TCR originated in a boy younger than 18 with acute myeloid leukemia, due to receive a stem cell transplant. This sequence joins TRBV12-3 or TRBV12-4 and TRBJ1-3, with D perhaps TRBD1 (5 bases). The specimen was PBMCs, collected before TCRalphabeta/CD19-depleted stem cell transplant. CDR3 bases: TGTGCCAGCAGTCCCCGTCCGAGGGGCTCTGGAAACACCATATATTTT. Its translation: CASSPRPRGSGNTIYF.